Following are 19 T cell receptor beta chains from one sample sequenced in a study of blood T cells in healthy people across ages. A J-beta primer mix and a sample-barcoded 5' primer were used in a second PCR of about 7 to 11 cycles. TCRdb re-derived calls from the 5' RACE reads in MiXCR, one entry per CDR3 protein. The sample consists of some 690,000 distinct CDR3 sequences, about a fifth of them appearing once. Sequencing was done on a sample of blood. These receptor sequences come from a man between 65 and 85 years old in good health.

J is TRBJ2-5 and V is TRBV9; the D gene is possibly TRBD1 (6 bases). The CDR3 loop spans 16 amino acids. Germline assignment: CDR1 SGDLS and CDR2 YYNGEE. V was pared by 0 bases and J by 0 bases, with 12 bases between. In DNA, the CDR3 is TGTGCCAGCAGCGTAGCAGTCCGGGACAACCAAGAGACCCAGTACTTC. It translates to CASSVAVRDNQETQYF.

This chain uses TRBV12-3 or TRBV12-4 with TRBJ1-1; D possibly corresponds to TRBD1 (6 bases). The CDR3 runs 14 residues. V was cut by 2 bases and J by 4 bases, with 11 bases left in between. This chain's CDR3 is CASSLKGGVTEAFF. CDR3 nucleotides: TGTGCCAGCAGTTTAAAGGGGGGCGTCACTGAAGCTTTCTTT.

CDR3 DNA sequence: TGTGCCAGCAGCAACTTCTGGGACGCAAAGAGTAATGAAAAACTGTTTTTT. Residues: CASSNFWDAKSNEKLFF. The chain links TRBV21-1 to TRBJ1-4; TRBD1 reflects the table's D call only, with no check against the DNA. TRBV21-1 is a known pseudogene. This CDR3 spans 17 amino acids.

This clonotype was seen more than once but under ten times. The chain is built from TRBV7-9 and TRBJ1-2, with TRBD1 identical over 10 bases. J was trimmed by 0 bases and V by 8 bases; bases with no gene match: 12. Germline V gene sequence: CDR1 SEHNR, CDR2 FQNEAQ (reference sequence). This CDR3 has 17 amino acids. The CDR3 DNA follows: TGTGCCAGCTTCTGGCCGGGACAGGGGATTTCTAACTATGGCTACACCTTC. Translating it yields CASFWPGQGISNYGYTF.

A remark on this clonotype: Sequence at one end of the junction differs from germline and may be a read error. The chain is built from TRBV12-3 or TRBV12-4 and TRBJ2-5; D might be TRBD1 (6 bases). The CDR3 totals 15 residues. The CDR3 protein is CAGSATGTPKETQYF. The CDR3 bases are TGTGCCGGCAGTGCTACCGGGACACCAAAAGAGACCCAGTACTTC.

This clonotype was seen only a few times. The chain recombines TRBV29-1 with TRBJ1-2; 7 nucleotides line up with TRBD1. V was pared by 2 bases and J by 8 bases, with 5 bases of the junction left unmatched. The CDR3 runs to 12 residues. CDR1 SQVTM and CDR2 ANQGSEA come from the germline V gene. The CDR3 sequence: CSVETTGAGYTF. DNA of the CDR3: TGCAGCGTTGAAACAACAGGGGCCGGCTACACCTTC.

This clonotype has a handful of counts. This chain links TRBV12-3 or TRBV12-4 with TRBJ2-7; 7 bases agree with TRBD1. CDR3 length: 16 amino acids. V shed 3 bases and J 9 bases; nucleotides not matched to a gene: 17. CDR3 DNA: TGTGCCAGCAGTTTTTCCCTAGGACAGGCTCAGGTGTTGCAGTACTTC. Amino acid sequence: CASSFSLGQAQVLQYF.

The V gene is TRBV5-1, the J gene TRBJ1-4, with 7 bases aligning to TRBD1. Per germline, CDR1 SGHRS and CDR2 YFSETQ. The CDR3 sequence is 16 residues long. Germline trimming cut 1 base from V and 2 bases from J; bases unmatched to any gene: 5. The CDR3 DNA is TGCGCCAGCAGCTTGCCTCAGGGACAGACTAATGAAAAACTGTTTTTT. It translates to CASSLPQGQTNEKLFF.

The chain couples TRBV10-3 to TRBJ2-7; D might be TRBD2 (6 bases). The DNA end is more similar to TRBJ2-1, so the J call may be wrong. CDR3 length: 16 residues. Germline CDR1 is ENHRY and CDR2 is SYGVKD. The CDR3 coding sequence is TGTGCCATCAGTGAGTCGGGCGGGGAGACGAACAATGAGCAGTTCTTC. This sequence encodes CAISESGGETNNEQFF.

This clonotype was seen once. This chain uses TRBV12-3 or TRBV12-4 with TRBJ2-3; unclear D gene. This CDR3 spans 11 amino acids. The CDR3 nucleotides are TGTGGCAGAAAAGTCGCAGATACGCAGTATTTT. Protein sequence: CGRKVADTQYF.

CDR3 sequence reads: CASSKLELAGAPYEQYV. The CDR3 region has the DNA TGTGCCAGCAGCAAGCTGGAACTAGCGGGTGCCCCCTACGAGCAGTACGTC. The chain recombines TRBV3-1 with TRBJ2-1; TRBD2 aligns across 9 bases. The closer fit of TRBJ2-7 to the DNA end suggests the J call may be wrong. The CDR3 spans 17 residues. Looked up from germline, CDR1 is LGHDT and CDR2 is YNNKEL (reference sequence).

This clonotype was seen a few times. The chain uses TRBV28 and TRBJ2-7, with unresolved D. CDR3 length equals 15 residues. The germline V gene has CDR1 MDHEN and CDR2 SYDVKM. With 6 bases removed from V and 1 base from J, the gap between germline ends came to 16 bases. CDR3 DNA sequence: TGTGCCAGCAGCCATGGCCCGCGCACTTCCTACGAGCAGTACTTC. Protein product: CASSHGPRTSYEQYF.

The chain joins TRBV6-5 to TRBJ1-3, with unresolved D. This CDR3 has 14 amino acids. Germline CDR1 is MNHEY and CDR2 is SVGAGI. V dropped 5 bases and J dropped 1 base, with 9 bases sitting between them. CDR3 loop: CASSPRPSGNTIYF. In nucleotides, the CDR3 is TGTGCCAGCAGTCCTCGTCCGTCTGGAAACACCATATATTTT.

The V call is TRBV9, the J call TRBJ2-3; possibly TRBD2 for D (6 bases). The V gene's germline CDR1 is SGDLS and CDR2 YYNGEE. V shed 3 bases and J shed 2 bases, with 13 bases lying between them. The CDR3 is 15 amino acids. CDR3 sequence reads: CASSEVSGVTDTQYF. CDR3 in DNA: TGTGCCAGCAGCGAAGTTAGCGGAGTCACAGATACGCAGTATTTT. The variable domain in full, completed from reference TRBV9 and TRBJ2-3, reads DSGVTQTPKHLITATGQRVTLRCSPRSGDLSVYWYQQSLDQGLQFLIQYYNGEERAKGNILERFSAQQFPDLHSELNLSSLELGDSALYFCASSEVSGVTDTQYFGPGTRLTVL.

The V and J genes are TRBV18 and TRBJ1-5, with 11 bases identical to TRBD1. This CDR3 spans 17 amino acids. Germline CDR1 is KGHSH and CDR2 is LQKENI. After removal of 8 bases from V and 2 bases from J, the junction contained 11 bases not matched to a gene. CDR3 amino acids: CASPNTGTGGGNQPQHF. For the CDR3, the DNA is TGTGCCAGCCCCAACACGGGGACAGGGGGTGGCAATCAGCCCCAGCATTTT.

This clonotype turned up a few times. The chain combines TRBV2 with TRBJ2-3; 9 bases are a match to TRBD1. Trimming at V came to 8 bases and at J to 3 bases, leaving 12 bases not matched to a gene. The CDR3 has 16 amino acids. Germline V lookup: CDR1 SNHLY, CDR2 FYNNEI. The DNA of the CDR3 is TGTGCCAGCCGGGACAGGGAGAGCAGAAGGACAGATACGCAGTATTTT. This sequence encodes CASRDRESRRTDTQYF.

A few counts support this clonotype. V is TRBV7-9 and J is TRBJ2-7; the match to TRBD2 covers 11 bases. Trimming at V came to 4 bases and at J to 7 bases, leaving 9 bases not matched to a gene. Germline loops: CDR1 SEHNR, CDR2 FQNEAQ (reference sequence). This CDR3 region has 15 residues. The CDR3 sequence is CASSYGGLAGQEQYF. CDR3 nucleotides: TGTGCCAGCAGCTATGGCGGACTAGCGGGTCAAGAGCAGTACTTC.

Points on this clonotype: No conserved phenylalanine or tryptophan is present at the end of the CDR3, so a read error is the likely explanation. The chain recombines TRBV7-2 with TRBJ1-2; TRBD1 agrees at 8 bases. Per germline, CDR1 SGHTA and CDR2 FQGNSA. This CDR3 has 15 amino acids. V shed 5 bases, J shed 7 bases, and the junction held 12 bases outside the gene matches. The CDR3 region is CASSRDRGPTIGYTV. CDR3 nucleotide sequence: TGTGCCAGCAGCCGAGACAGGGGTCCCACTATTGGCTACACCGTC.

In DNA form, the CDR3 reads TGTGCCACCAGTGATTCCCTCGCACCGGGTTTCGTGGGAAACATTCAGTACTTC. Translated, it gives CATSDSLAPGFVGNIQYF. The J gene is TRBJ2-4, the V gene TRBV24-1; D is undetermined. The germline V and J ends were trimmed by 2 bases and 6 bases, with 22 bases remaining between them. The CDR3 sequence is 18 residues long. Germline V gene data show CDR1 as KGHDR and CDR2 as SFDVKD.